This T cell receptor beta chain came from a study of cytomegalovirus exposure and HLA in healthy donors. Study-wide results and limits: In vitro assays verified that a few CMV-associated chains recognized CMV antigens specifically. A list of more than 150 TCR beta chains associated with cytomegalovirus was given. Subsequent analysis showed first-cohort TCR clusters tending to co-occur in some 120 validation repertoires.

This clone appeared a single time. Its target is not known. The V gene's germline CDR1 is MNHEY and CDR2 SVGAGI. Trimming took off 8 bases at V and 2 bases at J, with 13 bases between the two ends. The CDR3 has 13 residues. Sequencing was performed with immunoSEQ multiplex PCR; in TCRdb, only in-frame clones are kept and a portion is missing. The table shows 130,000 or so clones, with 90% occurring only once. This receptor was obtained from a woman aged 30 to 39 in good health and CMV-seropositive. Sequences were obtained from PBMCs. V usage is TRBV6-5 and J usage is TRBJ2-7; tentatively, D is TRBD2 (6 bases). CDR3 loop: CASHPRGPYEQYF. The CDR3 nucleotides are TGTGCCAGCCACCCGCGGGGCCCCTACGAGCAGTACTTC.